This T cell receptor beta chain was obtained from a study of T-cell reconstitution after alpha-beta-depleted transplantation in children. Study findings and constraints: From newly produced T cells came most of the T-cell counts and diversity one year after transplant.

This clonotype was found many times. Antigen specificity is unknown. Using unique molecular identifiers, the investigators prepared the TCRbeta library. MiXCR, applied by TCRdb to the PCR reads, yields one record per CDR3 protein. Here the sample spans about 170,000 distinct CDR3 sequences, 8.5% to 14% being singletons. This CDR3 contains 14 residues. Germline CDR1 and CDR2: SGHTA and FQGNSA. V dropped 5 bases and J dropped 6; count of bases not matched to a gene: 6. This sample comprised PBMCs, obtained before TCRalphabeta/CD19-depleted stem cell transplant. The sequence came from a boy aged 2 to 10 with acute myeloid leukemia, due to receive a stem cell transplant. The V gene is TRBV7-2, the J gene TRBJ2-7; TRBD1 matches 11 bases. CDR3 residues: CASSPWDRGSEQYF. CDR3 nucleotides: TGTGCCAGCAGCCCTTGGGACAGGGGGAGCGAGCAGTACTTC.